The rows below give T cell receptor beta chains drawn from one sample of a study of beta chain features in type 1 diabetes. Generated by immunoSEQ multiplex PCR, the TCRdb table keeps only in-frame clones and is missing some. The sample consists of roughly 150,000 clones, roughly 10% of them appearing once. Material: central memory CD4+ T cells from blood. These receptors were taken from a woman in her thirties with type 1 diabetes. CDR3s include the opening cysteine and the closing phenylalanine or tryptophan. The order of the fields is V gene, D gene, J gene, clone size, CDR3 DNA, CDR3 protein. The D gene is left open where the match is weak. Rows give clone size only sometimes, using once, few, many, or a class for an expanded clone.

TRBV7-9	-	TRBJ2-3	few	TGTGCCAGCAGCGGCCGGGAAGCAGCGGATACGCAGTATTTT	CASSGREAADTQYF
TRBV27	-	TRBJ2-7	-	TGTGCCAGCAGTCTAGGACAGTCCTACGAGCAGTACTTC	CASSLGQSYEQYF
TRBV29-1	TRBD1	TRBJ1-4	-	TGCAGCGTTGAAGATCAGAGACAGGGGCTGTTTTTT	CSVEDQRQGLFF
TRBV28	-	TRBJ2-7	-	TGTGCCAGCAGCTCAACGGAGCAATACGAGCAGTACTTC	CASSSTEQYEQYF
TRBV19	-	TRBJ2-5	-	TGTGCCAGTAAAGGGGAGGCATACCAAGAGACCCAGTACTTC	CASKGEAYQETQYF
TRBV28	-	TRBJ2-7	-	TGTGCCAGCGGCCCCTCGCGGGGCTACGAGCAGTACTTC	CASGPSRGYEQYF
TRBV9	TRBD2	TRBJ2-3	few	TGTGCCAGCAGCGCGCCGGCTAGCGGGATAACAGATACGCAGTATTTT	CASSAPASGITDTQYF
TRBV2	-	TRBJ2-5	-	TGTGCCAGCGCGTACCAAGAGACCCAGTACTTC	CASAYQETQYF
TRBV18	TRBD2	TRBJ2-1	-	TGTGCCAGCTCACAAGTATCTTCGGGAGGACTAGCGGGAGTTAATGAGCAGTTCTTC	CASSQVSSGGLAGVNEQFF
TRBV29-1	TRBD1	TRBJ1-2	-	TGCAGCGTTGAAGTAACGACAGGGAACTATGGCTACACCTTC	CSVEVTTGNYGYTF
TRBV7-9	-	TRBJ1-2	few	TGTGCCAGCAGCTTAGAGTCAGGGGCTGGCTACACCTTC	CASSLESGAGYTF
TRBV5-4	TRBD2	TRBJ2-1	-	TGTGCCAGCAGCTTCATGACTAGCGGGAGGTCCAGCTCCTACAATGAGCAGTTCTTC	CASSFMTSGRSSSYNEQFF
TRBV11-3	-	TRBJ1-1	-	TGTGCCAGCCTGAGCCGTTCGGACAGGAACACTGAAGCTTTCTTT	CASLSRSDRNTEAFF
TRBV7-9	TRBD1	TRBJ2-2	few	TGTGCCAGCAGCTCCAATTTGGGACAGGGCTTCAGTAGGGAGCTGTTTTTT	CASSSNLGQGFSRELFF
TRBV30	-	TRBJ1-4	few	TGTGCCTGGAATTTCGGGATTAATGAAAAACTGTTTTTT	CAWNFGINEKLFF
TRBV7-3	TRBD1	TRBJ1-2	-	TGTGCCAGCAGCACACAGGGGGGGGATGGCTACACCTTC	CASSTQGGDGYTF